This TCR beta chain is drawn from a study of Ad26.COV2.S vaccination and SARS-CoV-2 variants. Overall study: Doses of Ad26.COV2.S were injected into muscle once or twice, 56 days apart. Study results and caveats: Vaccinated individuals (as opposed to placebo recipients) had higher spike-specific TCR breadth.

Indicated treatment: about 20 received Ad26.COV2.S at low or high dose, single or two shots; several received placebo; per-sample allocation not given. Sampling happened 63 days after the first vaccine or placebo injection. Boston supplied an adult donor aged 18-55 years. TCRdb's copy holds only in-frame clones and misses some; the assay was immunoSEQ multiplex PCR. The table lists 250,000 or so clones, 70% to 90% of them singletons. In regard to this clone: Antigen: not known.

CDR3 size: 17 residues. Losses at the gene ends were 3 bases for V and 3 bases for J; bases not matched to a gene: 9. Germline CDR1 MGHRA, CDR2 YSYEKL. The chain combines TRBV4-1 with TRBJ2-2; TRBD2 matches at 8 bases. The origin of this receptor is a person aged 18-65 years who received the Ad26.COV2.S COVID-19 vaccine or a placebo. The sequences come from peripheral blood, collected in a trial of Ad26.COV2.S vaccine versus placebo. Here the CDR3 reads CASSQTIAGPYTGELFF. Here the CDR3 DNA reads TGCGCCAGCAGCCAGACCATAGCGGGACCATACACCGGGGAGCTGTTTTTT.